The 4 T cell receptor beta chains given below trace back to one sample, sequenced in a study of shared clonotypes between healthy human individuals. TCRdb keeps only in-frame clones here, not all; method: immunoSEQ multiplex PCR. The sample includes more than 2 million clones, approximately 96% of them seen just once. Sequences were obtained from naive CD4+ T cells sorted from blood. Noted subset: CD45RA+ positively selected. These receptor sequences come from a man younger than 35 in good health.

The V call is TRBV25-1, the J call TRBJ1-4, with TRBD1 as a possible D gene (5 bases). Germline V CDR1 and CDR2: MGHDK, SYGVNS. The CDR3 is 12 amino acids. The V and J ends lost 4 bases and 10 bases respectively, with 10 bases between them. CDR3 sequence (DNA): TGTGCCAGCAGTGCGACAGCCGGAAAACTGTTTTTT. Its protein product is CASSATAGKLFF.

The chain couples TRBV6-4 to TRBJ2-7; 13 nucleotides agree with TRBD2. V shed 5 bases, J shed 6 bases, and the junction held 4 bases outside the gene matches. Germline CDR1 MRHNA, CDR2 SNTAGT. The CDR3 has 14 residues. Here the CDR3 DNA reads TGTGCCAGCAGTCAACTAGCGGGAGGGCCCGAGCAGTACTTC. This encodes CASSQLAGGPEQYF.

This sequence joins TRBV6-5 and TRBJ2-5, with 9 bases fitting TRBD1. CDR3 length: 15 amino acids. Germline V lookup: CDR1 MNHEY, CDR2 SVGAGI. The J segment lost 7 bases and the V segment lost 10 bases, leaving 16 bases of the junction unmatched. The CDR3 is CATRTGEVPGGTQYF. DNA for the CDR3: TGTGCCACCCGGACAGGGGAAGTCCCCGGTGGGACCCAGTACTTC.

The J gene is TRBJ1-3, the V gene TRBV6-5; 7 positions agree with TRBD1. Germline V CDR1 and CDR2: MNHEY, SVGAGI. This CDR3 region has 14 residues. After removal of 6 bases from V and 4 bases from J, the junction contained 6 bases not matched to a gene. CDR3 protein: CASRLTGSGNTIYF. CDR3 nucleotide sequence: TGTGCCAGCAGATTGACAGGGTCCGGAAACACCATATATTTT.